The source of this TCR gamma chain is a study of human gamma delta and Vdelta1 T cells (dated by TCRdb to the late 2010s). Study-wide context: The study examined Delta One T cells, which are Vd1+ gamma-delta T cells, as cytotoxic effectors against acute myeloid leukemia.

The table lists this clone with a count of one. Its antigen is still unknown. No base quality values were provided; no much bigger clone lies one nucleotide off. A single read counts as weak evidence. From the cysteine through the phenylalanine, the CDR3 covers 13 amino acids. Of the read, only the CDR3 DNA is kept; its 39 bases are in frame from base 1. From a lookup of the germline V gene (reference sequence), CDR1 and CDR2 are GITISATS and ISYDGTV. Clipping removes 7 bases from V and 6 bases from J, with 12 as the unmatched junction base count. General conclusions and limits of the study: Polyclonality and broad cytotoxic targeting of acute myeloid leukemia were reported for Delta One T cells.

The library was made by PCR. Instrument on record: Illumina MiSeq. TCRdb reprocessed the public data with the CATT caller; entries with the same nucleotide sequence were combined afterwards. Within this sample are almost 9,000 gamma-chain clones, with 45% of them counted one time only. The ten biggest clones cover over 2% of the sample. The receptor comes from a human donor in good health. The sequencing input was Vdelta1 gamma-delta T cells from blood grown in culture (DOT cells). Taken with the paper, the label for cell subset or site translates to: Delta One T cells, in vitro expanded/differentiated Vd1+ gamma-delta T cells. The sequence links TRGV9 to TRGJ1 or TRGJ2. The sequence in DNA is TGTGCCTTGTGCCAACTAGGGAGTTATAAGAAACTCTTT. Its translation reads: CALCQLGSYKKLF.